Listed here is a single TCR beta chain. Its antigen is not known. Profiled with immunoSEQ multiplex PCR; TCRdb holds only in-frame clones, not every one. This sample has over a million clones, with about 75% found just once. This sample was included in a study of shared clonotypes between healthy human individuals. For the study at large: The plates for each donor numbered three CD4 naive, three CD4 memory, two CD8 naive and one CD8 memory. Study-wide results and limits: Lower generation probabilities were found for non-shared clonotypes than for those shared by all four donors.

Germline V gene data show CDR1 as GTSNPN and CDR2 as SVGIG (reference sequence). The V gene lost 3 bases and the J gene lost 5 bases, with 24 bases spanning the gap. CDR3 length: 17 residues. What was sequenced was memory CD4+ T cells sorted from blood. The subset denotes: CD45RA-negative fraction. The source is a man in his late teens or twenties in good health. This sequence joins TRBV30 and TRBJ2-3, with a tentative D call TRBD2 (5 bases). CDR3 loop: CAWSSGKGKAVRDTQYF. CDR3 in DNA: TGTGCCTGGAGCTCCGGGAAGGGAAAGGCGGTGAGAGATACGCAGTATTTT.